The 10 T cell receptor beta chains reported below all come from one sample, sequenced in a study of blood T cells in healthy people across ages. Combining a sample-barcoded 5' primer with a J-beta primer mix, a second PCR ran for about 6 to 11 cycles. In TCRdb, the 5' RACE reads were re-called with MiXCR into one record per CDR3 protein. Of approximately 900,000 distinct CDR3 sequences listed, around 48% are singletons. The sequenced material came from blood. Receptors originate from a young man in good health.

The chain uses TRBV28 and TRBJ2-1; D is uncertain. This CDR3 comprises 17 residues. The V gene lost 5 bases and the J gene lost 0 bases, with 17 bases spanning the gap. Germline CDR1 MDHEN, CDR2 SYDVKM. CDR3 in DNA: TGTGCCAGCAGTCCACTGCTGACGGGTAGCTCCTACAATGAGCAGTTCTTC. Its protein is CASSPLLTGSSYNEQFF. Combining the CDR3 with reference TRBV28 and TRBJ2-1 gives the whole variable domain DVKVTQSSRYLVKRTGEKVFLECVQDMDHENMFWYRQDPGLGLRLIYFSYDVKMKEKGDIPEGYSVSREKKERFSLILESASTNQTSMYLCASSPLLTGSSYNEQFFGPGTRLTVL.

This clonotype was observed a few times. The CDR3 sequence is CASSLAGRQSYEQYF. CDR3 nucleotides: TGTGCCAGCAGCTTAGCGGGGAGACAGTCCTACGAGCAGTACTTC. V usage is TRBV7-2 and J usage is TRBJ2-7; the D call may be TRBD1 or TRBD2 (5 bases each). Trimming took 0 bases from V and 1 from J, leaving 10 bases between them. This CDR3 comprises 15 residues. CDR1 is SGHTA, CDR2 FQGNSA, per germline.

This clonotype was seen more than once but under ten times. J is TRBJ2-3 and V is TRBV18; 9 bases are a match to TRBD1. The germline CDR1 and CDR2 sequences are KGHSH and LQKENI. V trimming: 3 bases; J trimming: 5 bases; junction bases outside the gene matches: 9. CDR3 length equals 16 residues. The CDR3 region has the DNA TGTGCCAGCTCACCGGACAGGGGTGATCCGAAAGATACGCAGTATTTT. Its protein product is CASSPDRGDPKDTQYF.

This chain links TRBV4-1 with TRBJ2-5, with 10 bases fitting TRBD2. CDR1 and CDR2 (germline): MGHRA, YSYEKL. V lost 0 bases to trimming and J lost 5 bases; unmatched junction nucleotides: 9. The CDR3 consists of 17 residues. The CDR3 sequence: CASSQDPPSGGLETQYF. As DNA, the CDR3 is TGCGCCAGCAGCCAAGATCCGCCTAGCGGGGGTTTGGAGACCCAGTACTTC.

This clonotype turned up a few times. J is TRBJ1-5 and V is TRBV15; TRBD1 matches 7 bases. V shed 5 bases, J shed 6 bases, and the junction held 7 bases outside the gene matches. Germline CDR1 reads LNHNV; CDR2 reads YYDKDF (reference sequence). This CDR3 region has 14 residues. CDR3 nucleotides: TGTGCCACCAGCCCTCAGGGGGGTATTCAGCCCCAGCATTTT. Encoded protein: CATSPQGGIQPQHF.

Of note for this clonotype: A much larger clone differs by one base, so this may be a read error. The genes are TRBV6-5 and TRBJ2-7; 9 bases map to TRBD1. CDR3 length: 12 amino acids. Germline loops: CDR1 MNHEY, CDR2 SVGAGI. The CDR3 region is CANSRTGVEQYF. In DNA form, the CDR3 reads TGTGCCAACAGTCGGACAGGGGTAGAGCAGTACTTC.

The chain combines TRBV7-2 with TRBJ2-3; 10 bases map to TRBD2. The CDR3 consists of 18 residues. J gave up 4 bases and V 0 bases, and 10 bases lay outside the gene matches. CDR1 is SGHTA, CDR2 FQGNSA, per germline. This chain's CDR3 is CASSLAARSGGLADTQYF. The CDR3 DNA reads as TGTGCCAGCAGCTTAGCGGCACGTAGCGGGGGGCTGGCAGATACGCAGTATTTT.

The V gene is TRBV25-1, the J gene TRBJ2-6, with D hard to call. The CDR3 has 16 amino acids. CDR1 MGHDK and CDR2 SYGVNS come from the germline V gene. Trimming took 1 base from V and 0 from J, leaving 7 bases between them. CDR3 sequence: CASSEFARSGANVLTF. The CDR3 region has the DNA TGTGCCAGCAGTGAATTCGCCCGCTCTGGGGCCAACGTCCTGACTTTC.

The chain joins TRBV20-1 to TRBJ1-5; D possibly corresponds to TRBD1 (6 bases). CDR3 size: 13 residues. V dropped 5 bases and J dropped 2 bases, with 10 bases sitting between them. In germline, CDR1 is DFQATT, CDR2 SNEGSKA (reference sequence). The CDR3 nucleotides read TGCAGTGCTGAGGGGGGCGGCAATCAGCCCCAGCATTTT. It encodes CSAEGGGNQPQHF.

This clonotype was counted many times. The chain uses TRBV6-5 and TRBJ1-5, with D possibly TRBD1 on 6 matching bases. Germline-derived CDR1 and CDR2 are MNHEY and SVGAGI. The CDR3 loop spans 13 amino acids. The V and J ends lost 5 bases and 2 bases respectively, with 7 bases between them. DNA of the CDR3: TGTGCCAGCAGTCGACAGGGCAATCAGCCCCAGCATTTT. Its protein product is CASSRQGNQPQHF.